This T cell receptor (beta chain) was obtained from a study of T cell repertoires in aging, cancer and after chemotherapy. Background on the study: The whole study produced a dataset of roughly 8.6 million TCR reads. Study results and limitations: Age-matched healthy donors had significantly more diverse, less clonal blood TCR repertoires than untreated cancer patients. Healthy donors lost TCR diversity with age mainly through richness, cancer patients through richness and evenness.

The V gene lost 9 bases and the J gene lost 5 bases, with 10 bases spanning the gap. CDR1 MNHEY and CDR2 SVGEGT come from the germline V gene. The CDR3 is 11 amino acids. TCR beta rearrangements were amplified from peripheral blood genomic DNA. Within the sample, this clonotype is medium-sized. Antigen specificity is unknown. TRB rearrangements spanning V, D and J were amplified using mixed TRB-A/B primers. TCRdb itself ran the multiplex PCR reads through MiXCR, one entry per CDR3 protein. Of 5,800 or so distinct CDR3 sequences detected, around 21% appear once; the ten largest clones hold 9.7%. This clonotype originated in a human donor in good health. Source material: blood. The genes are TRBV6-2 or TRBV6-3 and TRBJ1-1; TRBD1 might be the D (6 bases). CDR3 DNA: TGTGCCAGTCTACAGGGAACTGAAGCTTTCTTT. Its protein is CASLQGTEAFF.